This T cell receptor (beta chain) comes out of a study of CD8 T cells in Susac syndrome. Deletions cut 9 bases from V and 6 bases from J, with 14 bases between. The CDR3 is made up of 12 amino acids. Germline-derived CDR1 and CDR2 are LNHDA and SQIVND (reference sequence). RNA amounts of roughly 0.5 to 1 ug underwent reverse transcription with random hexamers. TCRdb re-analysed the immunoSEQ multiplex PCR reads in MiXCR, keeping a single row per CDR3 protein. This sample has over 100,000 distinct CDR3 sequences, with less than 97% found just once. This chain uses TRBV19 with TRBJ1-1; D call uncertain. This clonotype was sampled from a human donor in good health. The sample consisted of CD4+ T cells from PBMCs. The CDR3 sequence is CASRDPPAEAFF. CDR3 DNA: TGTGCCAGCCGGGATCCCCCGGCTGAAGCTTTCTTT.